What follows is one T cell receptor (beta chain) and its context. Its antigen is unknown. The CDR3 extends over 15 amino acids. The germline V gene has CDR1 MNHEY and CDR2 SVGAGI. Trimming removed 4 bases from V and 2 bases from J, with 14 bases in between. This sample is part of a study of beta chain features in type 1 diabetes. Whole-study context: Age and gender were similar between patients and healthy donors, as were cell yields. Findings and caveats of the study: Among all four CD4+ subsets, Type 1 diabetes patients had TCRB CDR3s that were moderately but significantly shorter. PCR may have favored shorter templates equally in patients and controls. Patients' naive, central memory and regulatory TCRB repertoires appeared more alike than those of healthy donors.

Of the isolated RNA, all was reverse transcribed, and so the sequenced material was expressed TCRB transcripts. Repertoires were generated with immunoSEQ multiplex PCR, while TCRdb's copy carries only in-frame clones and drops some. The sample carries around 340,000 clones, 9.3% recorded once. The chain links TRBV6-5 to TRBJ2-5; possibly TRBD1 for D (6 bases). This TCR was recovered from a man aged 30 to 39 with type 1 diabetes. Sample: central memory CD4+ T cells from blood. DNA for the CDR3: TGTGCCAGCAGTTCCCAAGGGACACCTCAAGAGACCCAGTACTTC. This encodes CASSSQGTPQETQYF.